These T cell receptor beta chains were read from a single sample in a study of beta chain features in type 1 diabetes. Clones were sequenced by immunoSEQ multiplex PCR, and TCRdb holds only the in-frame ones, with some missing. The data contain a few hundred thousand clones, around 9.9% of them singletons. The material sequenced was central memory CD4+ T cells from blood. These receptors were taken from a man younger than 35 in good health. Both conserved end residues are part of each CDR3. The D gene is left open where the match is weak.

j_gene: TRBJ2-7; d_gene: .; v_gene: TRBV6-1; len: 14; CDR3aa: CASNAPDGPYEQYF
j_gene: TRBJ1-1; d_gene: .; v_gene: TRBV6-6; len: 16; CDR3aa: CASSSGVATANTEAFF
j_gene: TRBJ2-1; d_gene: .; v_gene: TRBV9; len: 14; CDR3aa: CASRRGDSYNEQFF
j_gene: TRBJ1-4; d_gene: .; v_gene: TRBV27; len: 14; CDR3aa: CASSLAYVGEKLFF
j_gene: TRBJ2-1; d_gene: .; v_gene: TRBV2; len: 15; CDR3aa: CASSAQGGSYNEQFF
j_gene: TRBJ2-3; d_gene: .; v_gene: TRBV9; len: 14; CDR3aa: CASSPPPLTDTQYF
j_gene: TRBJ2-5; d_gene: .; v_gene: TRBV2; len: 15; CDR3aa: CASSSRQLAGETQYF
j_gene: TRBJ2-2; d_gene: .; v_gene: TRBV6-5; len: 14; CDR3aa: CASSTGLDTGELFF
j_gene: TRBJ2-3; d_gene: .; v_gene: TRBV28; len: 13; CDR3aa: CASSFQEGDTQYF
j_gene: TRBJ2-7; d_gene: TRBD1; v_gene: TRBV4-3; len: 15; CDR3aa: CASSQEGQGNYEQYF
j_gene: TRBJ1-2; d_gene: .; v_gene: TRBV9; len: 14; CDR3aa: CASSPMTDNYGYTF
j_gene: TRBJ2-3; d_gene: .; v_gene: TRBV4-3; len: 15; CDR3aa: CASSPEGLGTDTQYF
j_gene: TRBJ1-5; d_gene: .; v_gene: TRBV10-2; len: 15; CDR3aa: CASREGSYSNQPQHF
j_gene: TRBJ2-5; d_gene: .; v_gene: TRBV7-9; len: 13; CDR3aa: CASSFGGPETQYF
j_gene: TRBJ2-1; d_gene: .; v_gene: TRBV20-1; len: 11; CDR3aa: CSASKYNEQFF
j_gene: TRBJ1-1; d_gene: .; v_gene: TRBV20-1; len: 11; CDR3aa: CSASGRAGAFF
j_gene: TRBJ2-6; d_gene: TRBD2; v_gene: TRBV27; len: 16; CDR3aa: CASSLSGGVGANVLTF
j_gene: TRBJ2-3; d_gene: TRBD1; v_gene: TRBV7-9; len: 15; CDR3aa: CASSLGTGGTPTQYF
j_gene: TRBJ2-3; d_gene: .; v_gene: TRBV6-4; len: 14; CDR3aa: CASSAGTNSDTQYF
j_gene: TRBJ2-1; d_gene: .; v_gene: TRBV29-1; len: 11; CDR3aa: CSPGTGAEQFF
j_gene: TRBJ2-2; d_gene: .; v_gene: TRBV29-1; len: 13; CDR3aa: CSATGGNTGELFF
j_gene: TRBJ2-7; d_gene: TRBD2; v_gene: TRBV7-2; len: 15; CDR3aa: CASSLTWTSGYEQYF
j_gene: TRBJ2-2; d_gene: .; v_gene: TRBV7-2; len: 14; CDR3aa: CASSWGYNTGELFF
j_gene: TRBJ2-1; d_gene: .; v_gene: TRBV9; len: 14; CDR3aa: CASSVAPLAYEQFF
j_gene: TRBJ2-1; d_gene: .; v_gene: TRBV6-5; len: 15; CDR3aa: CASSQRAGHFNEQFF
j_gene: TRBJ2-2; d_gene: TRBD2; v_gene: TRBV11-2; len: 15; CDR3aa: CASSPTSGYTGELFF
j_gene: TRBJ2-5; d_gene: .; v_gene: TRBV7-7; len: 13; CDR3aa: CASGAGTQETQYF
j_gene: TRBJ2-7; d_gene: .; v_gene: TRBV7-2; len: 14; CDR3aa: CASSFQSGDYEQYF
j_gene: TRBJ2-4; d_gene: .; v_gene: TRBV29-1; len: 14; CDR3aa: CSVETAQPGNIQYF
j_gene: TRBJ2-7; d_gene: .; v_gene: TRBV11-2; len: 13; CDR3aa: CASRQGVSYEQYF
j_gene: TRBJ2-5; d_gene: TRBD1; v_gene: TRBV6-1; len: 13; CDR3aa: CASSVQRTGEQYF
j_gene: TRBJ1-2; d_gene: .; v_gene: TRBV6-1; len: 12; CDR3aa: CASSESGYGYTF
j_gene: TRBJ2-7; d_gene: TRBD2; v_gene: TRBV15; len: 15; CDR3aa: CATKNTSGSSYEQYF
j_gene: TRBJ2-5; d_gene: TRBD2; v_gene: TRBV11-2; len: 14; CDR3aa: CASSPRTRQETQYF
j_gene: TRBJ1-1; d_gene: .; v_gene: TRBV7-9; len: 13; CDR3aa: CASSFPETDEAFF
j_gene: TRBJ2-1; d_gene: .; v_gene: TRBV4-1; len: 11; CDR3aa: CASRHRQEQFF
j_gene: TRBJ2-1; d_gene: .; v_gene: TRBV5-1; len: 15; CDR3aa: CASSLEGQWDNEQFF
j_gene: TRBJ2-1; d_gene: .; v_gene: TRBV29-1; len: 13; CDR3aa: CSVESRGYNEQFF
j_gene: TRBJ2-3; d_gene: .; v_gene: TRBV15; len: 14; CDR3aa: CATSPGSVADTQYF
j_gene: TRBJ2-1; d_gene: .; v_gene: TRBV7-2; len: 13; CDR3aa: CASSLGLWNEQFF
j_gene: TRBJ2-3; d_gene: TRBD2; v_gene: TRBV30; len: 15; CDR3aa: CAAHLSGMGTDTQYF
j_gene: TRBJ2-6; d_gene: .; v_gene: TRBV9; len: 16; CDR3aa: CASSGSRGPGANVLTF
j_gene: TRBJ2-1; d_gene: .; v_gene: TRBV2; len: 11; CDR3aa: CARTLYNEQFF
j_gene: TRBJ2-1; d_gene: .; v_gene: TRBV6-5; len: 16; CDR3aa: CASSYNPTEPYNEQFF
j_gene: TRBJ2-4; d_gene: .; v_gene: TRBV4-2; len: 17; CDR3aa: CASSSMEGARAKNIQYF
j_gene: TRBJ1-3; d_gene: .; v_gene: TRBV25-1; len: 15; CDR3aa: CASSSILYSGNTIYF
j_gene: TRBJ1-5; d_gene: .; v_gene: TRBV6-6; len: 12; CDR3aa: CASQGWNQPQHF
j_gene: TRBJ1-4; d_gene: .; v_gene: TRBV4-1; len: 13; CDR3aa: CASNQAFNEKLFF
j_gene: TRBJ2-1; d_gene: TRBD2; v_gene: TRBV7-9; len: 15; CDR3aa: CASSMTSGSVNEQFF
j_gene: TRBJ2-1; d_gene: .; v_gene: TRBV25-1; len: 15; CDR3aa: CASSEYLGQRNEQFF
j_gene: TRBJ2-4; d_gene: .; v_gene: TRBV27; len: 13; CDR3aa: CASSFRGRNIQYF
j_gene: TRBJ1-1; d_gene: .; v_gene: TRBV5-1; len: 14; CDR3aa: CASSLRADDTEAFF
j_gene: TRBJ2-7; d_gene: .; v_gene: TRBV1; len: 15; CDR3aa: CTSSQGPRHFYEQYF
j_gene: TRBJ2-5; d_gene: .; v_gene: TRBV2; len: 15; CDR3aa: CASSEATGIQETQYF
j_gene: TRBJ2-1; d_gene: .; v_gene: TRBV7-3; len: 13; CDR3aa: CASSSGPENEQFF